This T cell receptor (beta chain) was obtained from a study of blood T cell repertoires in COVID-19. About the research overall: T cells, B-cell-depleted T cells, or PBMCs provided the cDNA or gDNA that served as material.

Those enrolled, adults aged about 18 to 89 years, came from around 24 US areas. In the authors' workflow: Reference gene primers were amplified, and this amplification served to estimate nucleated cell counts. Assay used: immunoSEQ multiplex PCR; TCRdb lists only in-frame clones, some missing. D and trimming come from the DNA, and the V and J calls and clone size come from that table. The data contain around 260,000 clones, about 80% of them singletons. This CDR3 spans 15 amino acids. Germline V lookup: CDR1 SNHLY, CDR2 FYNNEI. Germline trimming cut 7 bases from V and 4 bases from J; bases unmatched to any gene: 10.

Sequencing was done on a sample of PBMCs or T cells enriched from blood (not recorded which). The genes are TRBV2 and TRBJ1-5, with 7 bases that match TRBD1. The receptor's source is a man between 25 and 39 years old with acute COVID-19. The CDR3 reads CASTVVQGRNQPQHF. CDR3 DNA sequence: TGTGCCAGCACGGTCGTACAGGGGAGGAATCAGCCCCAGCATTTT.